The clone carrying this T cell receptor (beta chain) has a count of ten or more. Its antigen is undetermined. Every patient underwent thyroid surgery untreated. TCRdb re-clonotyped the PCR reads through MiXCR. This table has roughly 24,000 clones, around 19% appearing once. This sample was taken from a study of metastatic and nonmetastatic thyroid tumors. Study-wide results and caveats: Benign nodules were reported to have significantly lower TCR beta diversity than malignant thyroid tumors, in blood and tumor.

CDR3 length: 16 amino acids. Germline V gene data show CDR1 as DFQATT and CDR2 as SNEGSKA (reference sequence). Between the trimmed V and J ends, which lost 6 bases and 0 bases, there was a span of 19 bases. The chain carries TRBV20-1 and TRBJ2-3; D is unresolved. Sequencing used adjacent normal tissue. This receptor was obtained from a male donor with papillary thyroid cancer or a benign thyroid nodule (not recorded which). Some clones in this sample may be carry-over from other donors' samples. In DNA form, the CDR3 reads TGCAGTGCCTCTAAGACGGGCACATCTAGCACAGATACGCAGTATTTT. This gives the protein CSASKTGTSSTDTQYF.